Listed below are T cell receptor beta chains from one sample, sequenced in a study of human T cells and chemical hapten exposure. TCRdb reprocessed the RACE reads with MiXCR, giving one entry per CDR3 protein. Of about 140,000 distinct CDR3 sequences in the sample, roughly 12% were seen once. The sample consisted of whole blood, taken in connection with sensitization to the hapten diphenylcyclopropenone (DPC). All receptors come from a woman aged 45-65 years with alopecia areata. Some clones in this sample may be carry-over from other donors' samples. The CDR3 runs from the conserved cysteine through the conserved F or W. D genes are given only for firm matches. Rows give clone size only sometimes, using once, few, many, or a class for an expanded clone.

d_call	clone_size	v_call	j_call	cdr3_aa	cdr3_nt
-	many	TRBV7-2	TRBJ2-3	CASSPYGTGTDTQYF	TGTGCCAGCAGCCCATATGGGACCGGCACAGATACGCAGTATTTT
TRBD1	-	TRBV7-3	TRBJ2-5	CASSPDRGQGTQYF	TGTGCCAGCAGCCCGGACAGGGGGCAAGGGACCCAGTACTTC
TRBD1	-	TRBV7-2	TRBJ2-1	CASSPPGGGPLHNELFF	TGTGCCAGCAGCCCCCCAGGGGGCGGGCCCCTCCACAATGAGCTGTTCTTC
TRBD1	few	TRBV18	TRBJ1-1	CASSPWDRGAFF	TGTGCCAGCTCACCGTGGGACAGGGGAGCTTTCTTT
-	few	TRBV28	TRBJ2-1	CASSSHDRLRSYNEQFF	TGTGCCAGCAGTTCTCACGATCGTCTCCGCTCCTACAATGAGCAGTTCTTC
-	few	TRBV29-1	TRBJ2-5	CSVEGGHETQYF	TGCAGCGTTGAGGGGGGGCATGAGACCCAGTACTTC
TRBD2	many	TRBV12-3/TRBV12-4	TRBJ2-7	CASSGSGSSYEQYF	TGTGCCAGCAGTGGGAGCGGGAGCTCCTACGAGCAGTACTTC
-	few	TRBV30	TRBJ2-1	CAWRGPPAVAQFF	TGTGCCTGGAGGGGTCCCCCGGCCGTTGCGCAGTTCTTC
-	few	TRBV7-9	TRBJ2-5	CASSPTERGTQYF	TGTGCCAGCAGTCCGACTGAGAGGGGGACCCAGTACTTC
TRBD2	few	TRBV11-2	TRBJ2-4	CASSLVTSVGQNIQYF	TGTGCCAGCAGCTTAGTCACTAGCGTGGGGCAAAACATTCAGTACTTC
-	many	TRBV6-5	TRBJ2-1	CASSYSLGAGEQFF	TGTGCCAGCAGTTACTCGTTAGGGGCTGGAGAGCAGTTCTTC
TRBD2	few	TRBV6-5	TRBJ2-2	CASKGLAEVAGELFF	TGTGCCAGCAAAGGACTAGCGGAGGTCGCCGGGGAGCTGTTTTTT
TRBD2	-	TRBV19	TRBJ2-1	CASSLLAGGSNNEQFF	TGTGCCAGTAGTCTTCTAGCGGGCGGGTCTAACAATGAGCAGTTCTTC
-	few	TRBV12-3/TRBV12-4	TRBJ2-2	CASRGYFPGELFF	TGTGCCAGCAGAGGTTACTTTCCCGGGGAGCTGTTTTTT
-	few	TRBV6-1	TRBJ1-1	CASSEMVGLGRAFF	TGCGCCAGCAGTGAAATGGTGGGCCTAGGGCGAGCTTTCTTT
-	many	TRBV6-6	TRBJ2-5	CASSNRGGETQYF	TGTGCCAGCAGTAATCGTGGGGGGGAGACCCAGTACTTC
TRBD2	few	TRBV19	TRBJ2-1	CASSIPPGLAGEDEQFF	TGTGCCAGTAGTATCCCGCCCGGACTAGCGGGAGAAGATGAGCAGTTCTTC
TRBD2	-	TRBV19	TRBJ2-2	CASSATQRWREGPTGELFF	TGTGCCAGTAGTGCCACCCAACGGTGGCGGGAGGGCCCCACCGGGGAGCTGTTTTTT
TRBD1	once	TRBV7-2	TRBJ2-7	CASSRRTGRSSYEQYF	TGTGCCAGCAGCCGTCGGACAGGGCGGAGCTCCTACGAGCAGTACTTC